This TCR beta chain was profiled in a study of blood T cells in healthy people across ages (dated by TCRdb to the mid-2010s). As for the study more broadly: In model experiments, template switching captured roughly one uniquely barcoded TCR beta cDNA molecule for every two T cells. Donors of different ages were randomly distributed across sequencing lanes to avoid experimental bias. The donors were divided into four age groups: young (average roughly 17 years), middle-aged (almost 40), aged (about 62) and long-lived (about 80). Using the same blood draw, the study looked at two additional independent replicas of 1 million unique cDNA reads for two donors, one aged 18 to 30 and the other aged 80 or older. To track age-related changes in TCR beta repertoire diversity, the study relied on deep sequencing normalized with unique cDNA molecular identifiers. Results the study describes overall, beyond this receptor: Observed TCR beta diversity per million T cells fell roughly linearly with age, and a significant reduction was already apparent by age roughly 40. Compared with the aged group, the long-lived group had more naive CD4+ T cells, fewer expanded clones and increased TCR diversity, suggesting age selection. Observed TCR beta diversity correlated strongly with the percentage of naive T cells measured by flow cytometry. Estimates of total diversity based on one million sequenced T cells were considered lower bounds and underestimates. Conclusive comparison of naive and antigen-experienced compartments was prevented by the profiling of bulk unsorted PBMCs. Because the CMV infection status of the donors was unknown, age-related changes in expanded clonotypes may potentially have been confounded.

This clonotype turned up a few times. Its antigen remains unidentified. The record has no base qualities; no much larger clone is one base away. A distance of 15 bases separates the germline ends of V and J, which lose 3 bases and 1 base respectively. The CDR3 measures 16 amino acids from cysteine to phenylalanine. Kept here is only the CDR3 DNA, which spans 48 bases and is read in frame from base 1. Donors were about 36 systemically healthy Caucasian individuals from Russia aged roughly 6 to 90 years. Around 10 milliliters of peripheral blood were collected from each donor into EDTA-treated Vacutainer tubes. PBMCs were isolated by Ficoll-Paque density-gradient centrifugation, with at least 7 million obtained per sample. Total RNA, at least 6 micrograms per sample, was extracted from PBMCs with Trizol reagent. Naive CD45RAhigh/CD27high T cell percentages were measured by flow cytometry on a PBMC aliquot from every donor.

To prepare the library, 5' RACE was applied. The sequencer listed for this sample is Illumina HiSeq 2500. A second about 6 to 11 cycle PCR used a sample-barcoded 5' primer and a J-beta primer mix. A unique molecular identifier was introduced onto each TCR beta cDNA molecule by a template-switch 5' adaptor carrying 12 random nucleotides. Each sample yielded at least 2.5 million CDR3-containing paired-end reads. The Mint cDNA synthesis kit, primed by a TRBC-specific oligonucleotide, was used to synthesize first-strand cDNA from all RNA. Following uracil-DNA glycosylase treatment, a first 18-cycle PCR with universal primers M1SS and BC2_uni_R was performed on all cDNA. As for the original processing: Normalization of each sample was performed by random selection of 1 million high-quality reads, each carrying a distinct molecular identifier. Instead of being binned into consensus sequences, reads with shared molecular identifiers were discarded. MiTCR, run with a Q25 quality threshold and the strictest error-elimination algorithm, handled CDR3 identification, clonotype clustering and error correction. A nonparametric unseen species model using Euler transformation provided a lower-bound estimate of total TCR beta diversity. TCRdb trimmed public reads at Q25 via fastp, called clones via MiXCR and kept in-frame beta chains. Identical CDR3 proteins give one entry, which carries the most common genes and DNA. These V and J calls derive from TCRdb rather than the authors' analysis. This sample comprises about 640,000 distinct CDR3 sequences, around 41% of them detected only once. About 30% of the sample is held by the ten biggest clonotypes.

Sequencing used blood. The chain joins TRBV12-3 or TRBV12-4 to TRBJ1-1; no D segment can be confidently identified. This clonotype was sampled from a man older than 75 in good health. The CDR3 in this case is CASSFRAGSQNTEAFF. The DNA is TGTGCCAGCAGTTTTAGGGCGGGCAGCCAGAACACTGAAGCTTTCTTT.